These 3 T cell receptor beta chains came from one sample sequenced in a study of vaccination effects on CD4 cells after COVID-19. Antigen specificity for these receptors is unknown. Sequencing used immunoSEQ multiplex PCR; TCRdb keeps in-frame clones, though not all of them. This sample carries under 35,000 clones, roughly 71% of them seen once, and the ten largest clones take approximately 10%. Sequencing was preceded by expansion of antigen-specific CD4+ T cells with viral peptide pools in the ViraFEST assay. When nine to ten days of culture had elapsed, CD4+ T cells were isolated. All study participants received two doses of BNT162b2 or mRNA-1273 vaccine. The source material was CD4+ T cells from PBMCs cultured with HCoV-NL63 spike peptides, sampled after COVID-19 vaccination. The receptors originated from a human donor who received a COVID-19 vaccine.

This clone was seen a handful of times. The genes are TRBV6-1 and TRBJ2-3; TRBD1 might be the D (7 bases). V was clipped by 3 bases and J by 1 base, with 11 bases between them. CDR3 length equals 15 residues. Germline CDR1 and CDR2: MNHNS and SASEGT. CDR3: CASSDRGTGTDTQYF. As DNA, the CDR3 is TGTGCCAGCAGTGACAGGGGGACTGGCACAGATACGCAGTATTTT.

This clone appeared a few times. This chain connects TRBV3-1 (or the pseudogene TRBV3-2) to TRBJ1-2; D unclear. Germline V gene lookup returns CDR1 LGHDT and CDR2 YNNKEL (reference sequence). Trimming left V 6 bases short and J 3 bases short, with 8 bases between. The CDR3 is 12 residues long. In DNA, the CDR3 is TGTGCCAGCAGATCGCTCGACTATGGCTACACCTTC. Translation: CASRSLDYGYTF.

This clone occurred a few times. V and J are TRBV7-8 and TRBJ1-1; unclear D gene. CDR3 length equals 15 residues. Between the trimmed V and J ends, which lost 5 bases and 9 bases, there was a span of 22 bases. CDR1 and CDR2 from the germline V gene are SGHVS and FQNEAQ. CDR3 loop: CASSKSGPPNVKAFF. For the CDR3, the DNA is TGTGCCAGCAGCAAATCCGGGCCTCCAAACGTTAAAGCTTTCTTT.